This TCR beta chain was captured in a study of blood T cell repertoires in COVID-19. Study at large: Whether acute or convalescent, the COVID-19 samples came from the United States, Italy and Spain.

The CDR3 consists of 14 residues. Germline-derived CDR1 and CDR2 are SNHLY and FYNNEI. V lost 0 bases and J lost 2, with 8 bases in between. Sequencing used immunoSEQ multiplex PCR; TCRdb keeps in-frame clones, though not all of them. The sample shows about 110,000 clones, 80% of them seen only once. The sequence was collected from a man aged 70 or older with acute or convalescent COVID-19. The sample consisted of peripheral blood. This rearrangement joins TRBV2 to TRBJ2-7; a possible D gene is TRBD2 (6 bases). The CDR3 DNA follows: TGTGCCAGCAGTGAAGCGGAGGGTCCCTACGAGCAGTACTTC. Its protein product is CASSEAEGPYEQYF.